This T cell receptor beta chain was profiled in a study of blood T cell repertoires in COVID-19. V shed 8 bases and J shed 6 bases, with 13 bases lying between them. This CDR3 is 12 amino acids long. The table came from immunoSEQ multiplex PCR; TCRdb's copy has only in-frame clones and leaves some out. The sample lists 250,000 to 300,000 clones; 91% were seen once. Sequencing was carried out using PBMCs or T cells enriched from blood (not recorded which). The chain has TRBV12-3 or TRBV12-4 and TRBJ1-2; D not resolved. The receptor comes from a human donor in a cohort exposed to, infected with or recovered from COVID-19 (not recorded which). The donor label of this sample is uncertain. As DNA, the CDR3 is TGTGCCAGCGGTCCAGGATCAGATGGCTACACCTTC. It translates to CASGPGSDGYTF.